This T cell receptor beta chain comes out of a study of CD8+ T cells in alopecia areata. Findings of the study overall: Patients shared TCRs less clearly than mice did, possibly for HLA-related reasons. Tissue-resident alphabeta T cells belonging to normal skin likewise get sequenced within scalp specimens.

In regard to this clone: Antigen specificity is unknown.

Sorted out of PBMCs were CD4+ T cells and CD8+ T cells. TCR sequencing used cDNA made by reverse transcription of extracted RNA. Assay: immunoSEQ multiplex PCR; the TCRdb copy retains only in-frame clones and omits some. The sample shows 95,000 to 120,000 clones, 45% to 70% of them seen only once. CDR3 length: 16 amino acids. Germline CDR1 reads LGHNA; CDR2 reads YNFKEQ. Trimming cost V 1 base and J 2 bases; bases outside gene matches: 6. The chain carries TRBV4-2 and TRBJ2-7, with 9 bases matching TRBD1. What was sequenced was CD8+ T cells sorted from blood. This sequence originates from a human donor in good health. CDR3 protein: CASSQGPGQGTYEQYF. CDR3 sequence (DNA): TGTGCCAGCAGCCAAGGTCCGGGACAGGGTACCTACGAGCAGTACTTC.